A selection of T cell receptor beta chains follows, all from one sample in a study of blood T cell repertoires in COVID-19. Method: immunoSEQ multiplex PCR; TCRdb's copy keeps in-frame clones and lacks some. The profile covers around 140,000 clones, with roughly 79% appearing a single time and 2.5% to 3% taken by the ten largest. Sequences were obtained from PBMCs or T cells enriched from blood (not recorded which). Receptors originate from a woman aged 45-65 years who had recovered from COVID-19. Each CDR3 is given with its conserved first and last residue. Fields, in order: D gene, clone size, V gene, J gene, CDR3 DNA, CDR3 protein. The D gene is left open where the match is weak. Rows may omit the clone size; those that give it use once, few, many or a size class.

D: TRBD1
size: .
V: TRBV5-6
J: TRBJ1-6
DNA: TGTGCCAGCAGCTTTCCAGGACAGGGGCAATCACCCCTCCACTTT
CDR3: CASSFPGQGQSPLHF

D: TRBD1
size: .
V: TRBV28
J: TRBJ1-6
DNA: TGTGCCAGCAGTTCCCTCCTCTGGACAGGGGGCGGAAGTAATTCACCCCTCCACTTT
CDR3: CASSSLLWTGGGSNSPLHF

D: .
size: .
V: TRBV20-1
J: TRBJ2-3
DNA: TGCAGTGCGCCCACTAGGATAGAGCAGTATTTT
CDR3: CSAPTRIEQYF

D: .
size: once
V: TRBV6-1
J: TRBJ2-3
DNA: TGTGCCAGCAGTGAGAAGGGCCAGGGGAACGACGATACGCAGTATTTT
CDR3: CASSEKGQGNDDTQYF

D: TRBD2
size: .
V: TRBV20-1
J: TRBJ2-1
DNA: TGCAGTGCTAGTATGAGCAAGCGGGGGGGGAATGAGCAGTTCTTC
CDR3: CSASMSKRGGNEQFF

D: .
size: few
V: TRBV19
J: TRBJ1-5
DNA: TGTGCCACCACAGGCAGTAGGGGTCGGAGCAATCAGCCCCAGCATTTT
CDR3: CATTGSRGRSNQPQHF

D: TRBD2
size: .
V: TRBV3-1/TRBV3-2
J: TRBJ2-1
DNA: TGTGCCAGCAGCCAAGAAATAAGCGGGAGGCCTCGGGAGAATGAGCAGTTCTTC
CDR3: CASSQEISGRPRENEQFF

D: TRBD1
size: .
V: TRBV10-3
J: TRBJ2-1
DNA: TGTGCCATCAGTGAGTCCCCAGGGGGCTACAATGAGCAGTTCTTC
CDR3: CAISESPGGYNEQFF

D: .
size: .
V: TRBV18
J: TRBJ1-6
DNA: TGTGCCAGCTCACCCTTGAATAGAGATTCACCCCTCCACTTT
CDR3: CASSPLNRDSPLHF

D: TRBD1
size: .
V: TRBV3-1/TRBV3-2
J: TRBJ1-6
DNA: TGTGCCAGCAGCCAAATGGGACAGGGGGCTAATTCACCCCTCCACTTT
CDR3: CASSQMGQGANSPLHF

D: .
size: .
V: TRBV11-3
J: TRBJ1-2
DNA: TGTGCCAGCAGCTTAGAAGGTCGCGGGGGAGTCTATGGCTACACCTTC
CDR3: CASSLEGRGGVYGYTF

D: TRBD2
size: .
V: TRBV29-1
J: TRBJ2-3
DNA: TGCAGCGTTGCCTGGACTAGCGGGGGGGATACGCAGTATTTT
CDR3: CSVAWTSGGDTQYF

D: TRBD2
size: .
V: TRBV10-3
J: TRBJ2-7
DNA: TGTGCCATCAGACGGGAGGCCAACGAGCAGTACTTC
CDR3: CAIRREANEQYF

D: .
size: .
V: TRBV15
J: TRBJ2-7
DNA: TGTGCCACCAGCAGAGACCCAGGGAAGGACTACGAGCAGTACTTC
CDR3: CATSRDPGKDYEQYF